This TCR beta chain appears in the sequencing data of a study of blood T cell repertoires in COVID-19. For the study at large: PBMCs, B-cell-depleted T cells, or T cells were the source of the cDNA or gDNA that made up the material.

This clone was observed once. The method was immunoSEQ multiplex PCR; TCRdb's version includes in-frame clones alone and lacks a portion of them. The sample has 110,000 or so clones; 85% are singletons. This sequence originates from a human donor in a cohort sampled during active COVID-19. Sequencing was performed on peripheral blood.

CDR3 sequence: CASSYRTGTLRSGNTIYF. As DNA, the CDR3 is TGTGCCAGCAGTTACCGGACAGGGACTCTGCGCTCTGGAAACACCATATATTTT. The rearrangement uses TRBV6-2 or TRBV6-3 and TRBJ1-3; TRBD1 aligns across 8 bases. CDR3 length: 18 amino acids. Trimming took 2 bases from V and 0 from J; bases not matched to a gene: 9. Germline values: CDR1 MNHEY, CDR2 SVGEGT.